This TCR beta chain was sequenced in a study of cytomegalovirus exposure and HLA in healthy donors (dated by TCRdb to about 2017). A note on the overall study: According to an earlier analysis of around 600 of the donors, some 170 million T cells yielded 117 million unique TCR beta sequences and 276 Gb of sequence data. An early release that covered about 600 HLA-typed donors contained 250 to 350 gigabases of sequencing data and tens of millions of unique TCR sequences. Of the roughly 420 genotyped donors, roughly 80% were placed in the genetic ancestry cluster associated with self-reported Caucasian donors. The aim of the study was to test whether cataloging public T cell receptors could identify signatures of past pathogen exposure. The study used immunosequencing to profile the T cell repertoires of more than 650 subjects and linked those repertoires to cytomegalovirus serostatus. In addition to the first cohort of 650 to 750 subjects, a separate validation cohort of 120 different subjects was used. The study combined high-throughput TCR immunosequencing, statistical association of individual TCRs with disease status, and machine learning to predict cytomegalovirus infection status. A later analysis re-analyzed previously published TCR beta repertoires from 650 to 800 donors and added high-resolution HLA genotyping to study TCR occurrence patterns. Rather than using new phenotypic data, the later analysis identified candidate immune exposures from TCR beta sequences and from how often those sequences occurred across donors. An earlier analysis of around 640 of the donors used high-throughput TCR beta sequencing to judge whether each TCR beta V gene segment behaved as functional or pseudogenic. Alongside the repertoire data, information on donor age, sex, ethnicity and CMV serostatus was compiled. A later genetic analysis used genome-wide SNP genotypes for about 65% of the 666 donors, treating that subset as a discovery cohort. Every repertoire in the discovery cohort had been generated on one and the same sequencing platform. HLA typing covered class I and class II loci at four-digit resolution. Typing coverage differed by locus: A, B, C, DRB1 and DQB1 were typed in roughly 629-640 donors, DQA1 in approximately 520, DPA1 in roughly 590, and DPB1 in around 440. Roughly 5 DR-DQ haplotypes were handled as single units for association and clustering because linkage in the cohort was strong. Among about 400 genotyped donors of the cohort, an average of around 240,000 unique TCR beta nucleotide sequences was sequenced per donor, of which 15% to 20% were non-productive. What the study reported, not specific to this receptor: A total of fewer than 200 TCR beta chains were listed by the study as associated with cytomegalovirus. When HLA alleles, especially DR and DQ, strongly co-occurred, attributing TCR associations to individual alleles was difficult. A further reported finding was that TCR beta sequences accurately predicted the HLA-A and HLA-B alleles for most subjects in the first cohort. In a later analysis, HLA-associated TCR beta chains showed more clonal expansion and lower generation probabilities than non-associated chains that were equally common. Across donors, most TCR sequences were observed very rarely, whereas some public TCRs were present in many individuals. A group of highly shared sequence variants was considered likely to be a technical artifact of the sequencing pipeline. In a later analysis, most CMV-associated TCR beta chains were found to appear HLA-restricted, with HLA associations seemingly driven largely by CMV exposure. Correlated functional status among segregating V segments might be attributable to linkage disequilibrium, but an unknown experimental factor could not be ruled out. Because counts were too low, some 17 rarely observed V segments, including chromosome 9 orphons, were excluded from the earlier analysis of several hundred of the donors. In a later analysis, the rate of TCR association differed among HLA loci, with DRB1 alleles having the most associated TCRs and HLA-C alleles having the fewest. In vitro tests confirmed that three of the cytomegalovirus-associated TCR beta chains recognize cytomegalovirus antigens. Specific HLA alleles were associated with 15,000 to 20,000 TCR beta sequences at a false discovery rate of 0.05 in a later analysis. In an earlier analysis of about 540 of the donors, most TCR beta V segments were observed in productive rearrangements about 90% or about 30% of the time, broadly matching IMGT annotations. Sequencing depth was assumed to be roughly uniform across donors in the presence/absence analyses, though that assumption may not hold. Some IMGT-functional V segments, including TRBV6-2 and TRBV6-3, could not be distinguished by the 87-base-pair reads and were therefore excluded. According to a later analysis, parvovirus B19, influenza, CMV and Epstein-Barr virus appeared linked to several top co-occurrence clusters. According to a later genetic analysis, donors in an Asian-associated ancestry cluster had fewer N-insertions in productive TCRs than the approximately 630-donor mean. Cytomegalovirus status was reported to be diagnosed by the classifier with high specificity and sensitivity in both the original and validation cohorts. The only immune exposure information available for the cohort was CMV serostatus. According to the authors, the approach could potentially be generalized to other disease states and immunological phenotypes. A later genetic analysis associated a missense DCLRE1C variant with V-gene and J-gene trimming of TCR beta chains, and an independent cohort replicated the association. Because some donors lacked HLA typing at each locus, the association tests relied only on the typed subset. In this cohort, only TCR beta chains were sequenced, and detectable features were limited by the absence of alpha or paired-chain data.

V and J are truncated by 1 base and 7 bases respectively, leaving an intervening sequence of 4 bases. Reading the germline V gene gives CDR1 SQVTM and CDR2 ANQGSEA. The CDR3 starts with the cysteine, ends with the phenylalanine, and has 10 residues. Only the CDR3 DNA is retained, 30 bases long and in frame from the first base. Preparation of the library involved the immunoSEQ multiplex PCR assay. A mixture of 60 forward primers for TCR Vbeta segments and 13 reverse primers for TCR Jbeta segments was used in the multiplex PCR. The CDR3 region of rearranged TCR beta genes was amplified from genomic DNA by a multiplex PCR assay. On the Illumina HiSeq System, the amplified TCR beta libraries were sequenced as 87-base-pair reads. The original pipeline was this. Across the roughly 700 repertoires, a later analysis counted roughly 77 million unique TCR beta chains, some 11 million of which were shared by at least two donors. To remove PCR and sequencing errors, raw reads were error-corrected and collapsed into unique sequences using a nearest-neighbor algorithm that merged closely related sequences. To assign V, D and J gene segments, CDR3 sequences were aligned to IMGT reference sequences. For a sequence to be retained, at least a six-nucleotide match to both a V gene segment and a J gene segment was required. Rearrangements were classified as productive when the CDR3 lacked stop codons and remained in frame with V and J, and all other rearrangements were classified as non-productive. Following IMGT convention, CDR3 was defined as the stretch from the second conserved V-encoded cysteine up to the conserved J-encoded phenylalanine. The earlier analysis of about 570 of the donors excluded any sequence lacking an unambiguous match to a single V gene segment. An earlier analysis of almost 600 of the donors classified V segments as functional when productive rearrangements were above 56.7% and as segregating when the standard deviation between donors was above 5%. To diagnose cytomegalovirus status from the catalog of TCR beta chain sequences, a statistical classification framework was built. In a later analysis, V and J genes were assigned by comparing TCR nucleotide sequences against IMGT/GENE-DB human TR gene sequences. In a later analysis, CDR3 sequences and most-parsimonious VDJ recombination scenarios were assigned using the TCRdist pipeline. In a later analysis, each TCR beta chain was defined by its CDR3 amino acid sequence together with its V-gene family, and reads without a unique V-gene family were excluded. As a way to deal with suspected cross-contamination and a sequencing artifact, a later analysis dropped nearly 600 nucleotide sequences that were highly shared and had low generation probability. A later analysis calculated a clonal expansion index for each public chain from normalized within-repertoire ranks of inferred template counts. Generation probabilities in a later analysis came from a VDJ recombination model fitted to out-of-frame rearrangements, and those results were checked against IGoR. Hypergeometric tests were used in a later analysis to score TCR-TCR, TCR-HLA and TCR-CMV co-occurrence, with a repertoire-size bias correction applied to the TCR pairs. To estimate false discovery rates, a later analysis permuted the HLA or CMV assignments 20 times. A later analysis grouped co-occurring TCRs with DBSCAN, adding TCRdist sequence similarity when clustering within HLA-allele-positive subsets. Co-occurrence clustering excluded repertoires with fewer than 30,000 or more than 120,000 public chains, plus five with anomalous nucleotide sharing. TCRdb's version of the immuneACCESS table is confined to in-frame rearrangements and falls short of the full clone set. An unresolved V gene accounts for under half of the shortfall where checked; the remainder is of unknown origin. V and J calls and clone size are as listed in that table; D and trimming were resolved from the DNA. In this sample the table shows roughly 170,000 clones, 84% of which occur a single time. The ten largest clones add up to roughly 5.2% of the sample.

The cohort comprised 666 healthy bone marrow donors. Cohort members were all nominally healthy when sampled, although unrecorded immune exposures were likely present. The donor tested CMV seropositive, placing the donor among the 289 seropositive members of the cohort. A peripheral blood sample was provided by each donor, and peripheral blood mononuclear cells were used for TCR beta sequencing. Genomic DNA extraction from the blood cell samples was performed with the Qiagen DNeasy Blood Extraction Kit. This clone occurred a few times. Its antigen is not yet known. It has no much larger one-base neighbor in the sample; base qualities were not kept.

The sample consisted of PBMCs. The chain is assembled from TRBV29-1 and TRBJ1-1; the D gene cannot be named for sure. This receptor was taken from a girl aged 5-17 years in good health and CMV-seropositive. The CDR3 loop reads CSVEAVEAFF. The nucleotide sequence is given as TGCAGCGTTGAAGCGGTTGAAGCTTTCTTT.